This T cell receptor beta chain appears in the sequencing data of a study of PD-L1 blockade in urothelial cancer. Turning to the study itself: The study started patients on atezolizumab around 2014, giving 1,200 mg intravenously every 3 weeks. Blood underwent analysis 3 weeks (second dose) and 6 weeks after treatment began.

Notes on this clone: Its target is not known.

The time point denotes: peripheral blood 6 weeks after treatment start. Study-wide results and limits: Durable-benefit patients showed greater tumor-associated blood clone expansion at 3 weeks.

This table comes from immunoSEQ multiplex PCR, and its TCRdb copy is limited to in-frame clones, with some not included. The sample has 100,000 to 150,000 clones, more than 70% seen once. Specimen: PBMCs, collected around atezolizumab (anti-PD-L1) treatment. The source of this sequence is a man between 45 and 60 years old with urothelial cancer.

CDR3 DNA: TGTGCCAGCAGTGCCCAACCTGCCGGGACAGGGGGCTCTGAAGCTTTCTTT. This sequence encodes CASSAQPAGTGGSEAFF. The chain couples TRBV2 to TRBJ1-1, with 12 bases fitting TRBD1. V shed 4 bases and J 6 bases; nucleotides not matched to a gene: 12. In germline, CDR1 is SNHLY, CDR2 FYNNEI. The CDR3 runs 17 residues.